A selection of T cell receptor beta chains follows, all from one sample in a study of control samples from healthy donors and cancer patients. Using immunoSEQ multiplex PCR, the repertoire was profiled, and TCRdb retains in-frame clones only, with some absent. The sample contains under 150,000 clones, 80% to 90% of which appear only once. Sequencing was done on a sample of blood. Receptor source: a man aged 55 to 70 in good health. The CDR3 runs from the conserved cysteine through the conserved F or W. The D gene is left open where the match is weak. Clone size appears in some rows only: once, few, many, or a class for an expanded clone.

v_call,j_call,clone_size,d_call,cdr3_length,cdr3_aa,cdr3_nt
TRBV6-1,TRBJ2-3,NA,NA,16,CASSEAGRGNTGTQYF,TGTGCCAGCAGTGAAGCGGGCCGGGGTAATACGGGTACGCAGTATTTT
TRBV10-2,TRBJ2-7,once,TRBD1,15,CASSEQGDRVYEQYF,TGCGCCAGCAGTGAGCAGGGGGACAGGGTATACGAGCAGTACTTC
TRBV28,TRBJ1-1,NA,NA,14,CASNFGGVWTEAFF,TGTGCCAGCAATTTCGGGGGCGTGTGGACTGAAGCTTTCTTT
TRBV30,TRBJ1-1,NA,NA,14,CAWSTGSLNTEAFF,TGTGCCTGGAGTACCGGCAGTCTCAACACTGAAGCTTTCTTT
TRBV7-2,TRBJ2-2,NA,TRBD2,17,CASSPISLAGATGELFF,TGTGCCAGCAGTCCGATTTCGCTAGCGGGGGCCACCGGGGAGCTGTTTTTT
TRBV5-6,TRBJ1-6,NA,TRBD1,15,CASSPDWTGVSPLHF,TGTGCCAGCAGCCCGGACTGGACAGGGGTATCACCCCTCCACTTT
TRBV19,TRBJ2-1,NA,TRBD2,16,CASSIDGLAGYNEQFF,TGTGCCAGTAGTATAGATGGGCTAGCGGGATACAATGAGCAGTTCTTC
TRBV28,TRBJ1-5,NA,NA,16,CASSIGQSNSNQPQHF,TGTGCCAGCAGTATTGGACAGTCGAATAGCAATCAGCCCCAGCATTTT
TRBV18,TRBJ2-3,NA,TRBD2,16,CASSLSPGTTNTAQYF,TGTGCCAGCTCACTAAGCCCCGGGACTACCAACACCGCGCAGTATTTT
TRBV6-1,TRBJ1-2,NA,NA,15,CASSEEWAANYGYTF,TGTGCCAGCAGTGAAGAATGGGCAGCAAACTATGGCTACACCTTC
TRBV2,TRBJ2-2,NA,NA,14,CASSPDTNTGELFF,TGTGCCAGCAGTCCGGACACGAACACCGGGGAGCTGTTTTTT
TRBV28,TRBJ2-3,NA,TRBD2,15,CASRSLAGGADTQYF,TGTGCCAGCAGGAGTCTAGCGGGGGGGGCAGATACGCAGTATTTT
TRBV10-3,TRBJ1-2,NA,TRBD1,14,CAIRTGTANYGYTF,TGTGCCATCAGAACCGGGACAGCAAACTATGGCTACACCTTC
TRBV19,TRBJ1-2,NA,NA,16,CASSMLRGGPNYGYTF,TGTGCCAGTAGTATGCTGAGGGGGGGGCCGAACTATGGCTACACCTTC
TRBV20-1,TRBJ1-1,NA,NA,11,CSAYLNTEAFF,TGCAGTGCTTATCTCAACACTGAAGCTTTCTTT
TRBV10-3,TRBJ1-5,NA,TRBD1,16,CAISDARDRGNQPQHF,TGTGCCATCAGTGACGCCCGGGACAGGGGGAATCAGCCCCAGCATTTT